This T cell receptor (beta chain) was observed in a study of human CD4 T cells and Enterobacteriaceae. Deep-level sequencing, detecting one cell in 200,000, covered ex vivo memory CD4+. The data were produced by immunoSEQ multiplex PCR, yet TCRdb's version contains in-frame clones alone and is incomplete. Among 25,000 to 30,000 clones listed, approximately 80% were seen once. The memory gate held CD4+ cells that were not CD45RA+CCR7+CD95- naive cells, over 95% pure. Sorted cells lacked CD8+, CD14+, CD16+, CD56+, CD19+ and CD25-bright cells. Study-level results: Only same-donor CFSE-low culture sequences were used to infer reactivity.

As concerns this clone: Its cognate antigen is unknown.

The CDR3 is 11 residues long. In germline, CDR1 is ENHRY, CDR2 SYGVKD. The V end was cut by 4 bases, the J end by 6 bases, with 5 bases between. Sequenced material: memory CD4+ T cells from blood. This chain connects TRBV10-3 to TRBJ2-3; D remains unclear. The TCR comes from a human donor in good health. The CDR3 nucleotides are TGTGCCATCAGTGCCACCGATACGCAGTATTTT. Amino acid sequence: CAISATDTQYF.